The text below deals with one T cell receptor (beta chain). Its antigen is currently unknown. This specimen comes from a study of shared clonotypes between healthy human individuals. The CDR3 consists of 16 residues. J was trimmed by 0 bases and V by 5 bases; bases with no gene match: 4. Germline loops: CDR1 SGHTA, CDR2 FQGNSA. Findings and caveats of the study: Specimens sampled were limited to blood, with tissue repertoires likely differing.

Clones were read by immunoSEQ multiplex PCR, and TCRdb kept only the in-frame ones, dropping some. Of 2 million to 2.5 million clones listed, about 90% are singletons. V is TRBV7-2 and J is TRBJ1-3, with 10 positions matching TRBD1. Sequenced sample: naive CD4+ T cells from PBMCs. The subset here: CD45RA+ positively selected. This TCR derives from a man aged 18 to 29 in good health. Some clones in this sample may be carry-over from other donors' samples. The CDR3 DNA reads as TGTGCCAGCAGCCCCCGACAGGGGGCCTCTGGAAACACCATATATTTT. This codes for CASSPRQGASGNTIYF.